Here is one T cell receptor beta chain with its context. One entry per CDR3 protein results from TCRdb running MiXCR on the 5' RACE reads. This sample carries hundreds of thousands of distinct CDR3 sequences, 9% to 15% of them seen once, and the ten largest clones take 15%. The sample belongs to a study of T cells after yellow fever vaccination. This CDR3 spans 15 amino acids. Deletions cut 6 bases from V and 6 bases from J, with 19 bases between. Per the germline V gene, CDR1 is SGHRS and CDR2 is YFSETQ. This specimen consisted of PBMCs, obtained on the day of the yellow fever booster vaccination. This chain uses TRBV5-1 with TRBJ2-1, with D perhaps matching TRBD1 (7 bases). This TCR was recovered from a man aged 25 to 45 who received the YFV17D yellow fever vaccine. CDR3 DNA sequence: TGCGCCAGCAAAAAGGAGGGGGCGCTCATCAATGAGCAGTTCTTC. Residues: CASKKEGALINEQFF.